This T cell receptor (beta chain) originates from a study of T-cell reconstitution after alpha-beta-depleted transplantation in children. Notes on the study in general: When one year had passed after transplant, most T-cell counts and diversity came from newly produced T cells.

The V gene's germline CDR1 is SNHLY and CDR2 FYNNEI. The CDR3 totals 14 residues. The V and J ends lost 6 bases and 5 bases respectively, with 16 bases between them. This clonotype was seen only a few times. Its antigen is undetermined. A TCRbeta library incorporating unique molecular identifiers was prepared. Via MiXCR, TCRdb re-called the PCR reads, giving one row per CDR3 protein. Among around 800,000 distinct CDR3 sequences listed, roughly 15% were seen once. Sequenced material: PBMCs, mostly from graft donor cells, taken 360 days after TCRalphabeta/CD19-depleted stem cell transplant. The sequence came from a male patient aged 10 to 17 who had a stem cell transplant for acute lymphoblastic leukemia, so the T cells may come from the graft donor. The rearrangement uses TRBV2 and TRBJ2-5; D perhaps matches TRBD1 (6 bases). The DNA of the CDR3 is TGTGCCAGCAGCCCCTGGGACACAGGGGAGACCCAGTACTTC. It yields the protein CASSPWDTGETQYF.